This T cell receptor (beta chain) came from a study of T-cell memory formation after mild COVID-19. Turning to the study itself: The TCR clusters were mostly specific to one donor.

Overall study findings and caveats: Clones contracting over day 15 to 85 were CD4/CD8 balanced, with later expanders leaning CD4+.

This CDR3 region has 15 residues. From germline, CDR1 is SGHVS and CDR2 FQNEAQ. V dropped 3 bases and J dropped 3 bases, with 12 bases sitting between them. Barcoded TCR alpha and TCR beta cDNA libraries with UMIs came from 5'RACE using constant-segment primers. TCRdb fed the 5' RACE reads into MiXCR, producing one record per CDR3 protein. The sample lists 70,000 to 95,000 distinct CDR3 sequences; about 13% were seen once. This clonotype turned up a few times. The target antigen is unknown. The sample was PBMCs or a T cell subset sorted from them (not recorded which). This clonotype was obtained from a man aged 18-30 years who had mild COVID-19 (a few samples of this study predate the infection). Cell type and time point are not known. The rearrangement links TRBV7-8 to TRBJ1-5; tentative D call: TRBD1 (5 bases). The CDR3 is CASSFRGSVNQPQHF. The CDR3 DNA follows: TGTGCCAGCAGCTTTAGGGGCAGTGTCAATCAGCCCCAGCATTTT.